This T cell receptor beta chain was recorded in a study of blood T cell repertoires in COVID-19. The protocol was immunoSEQ multiplex PCR, while the TCRdb copy is restricted to in-frame clones and leaves out a portion. This sample has around 200,000 clones, with around 82% found just once. This TCR was recovered from an elderly woman with acute or convalescent COVID-19. Sequencing was performed on peripheral blood.

CDR3 in amino acids: CAWSVSPVEQFF. In DNA, the CDR3 is TGTGCCTGGAGTGTATCACCAGTCGAGCAGTTCTTC. This chain joins TRBV30 and TRBJ2-1; D is undetermined. Germline values: CDR1 GTSNPN, CDR2 SVGIG (reference sequence). The CDR3 has 12 residues. Trimming took off 0 bases at V and 10 bases at J, with 10 bases between the two ends. The complete variable domain, with remaining parts taken from reference TRBV30 and TRBJ2-1, reads SQTIHQWPATLVQPVGSPLSLECTVEGTSNPNLYWYRQAAGRGLQLLFYSVGIGQISSEVPQNLSASRPQDRQFILSSKKLLLSDSGFYLCAWSVSPVEQFFGPGTRLTVL.